The present T cell receptor (beta chain) was sequenced within a study of cytomegalovirus exposure and HLA in healthy donors. Study-wide background: Out of 170 million or so T cells, an earlier analysis found fewer than 140 million unique TCR beta sequences in total.

As for the donors, each was a healthy bone marrow donor. Between the trimmed V and J ends, which lost 0 bases and 0 bases, there was a span of 17 bases. CDR3 length: 19 amino acids. The germline gives CDR1 SEHNR, CDR2 FQNEAQ (reference sequence). It was with 60 Vbeta and 13 Jbeta primers that the PCR ran. Methods used by the authors: Among the unique TCR beta chains that a later analysis counted, about 84 million in all, roughly 11 million were shared. TCRdb's table, derived via immunoSEQ multiplex PCR, lists solely in-frame clones and lacks some. V, J and clone size are those of that table, while D and trimming were read from the DNA. This table has approximately 120,000 clones, approximately 75% appearing once.

The TCR sequence derives from a man younger than 40 in good health and CMV-seronegative. The sample consisted of PBMCs. V is TRBV7-9 and J is TRBJ1-4, with D maybe TRBD1 (6 bases). The CDR3 DNA follows: TGTGCCAGCAGCTTAGCGCGGACAGCCTCATTAGCAACTAATGAAAAACTGTTTTTT. This sequence encodes CASSLARTASLATNEKLFF.